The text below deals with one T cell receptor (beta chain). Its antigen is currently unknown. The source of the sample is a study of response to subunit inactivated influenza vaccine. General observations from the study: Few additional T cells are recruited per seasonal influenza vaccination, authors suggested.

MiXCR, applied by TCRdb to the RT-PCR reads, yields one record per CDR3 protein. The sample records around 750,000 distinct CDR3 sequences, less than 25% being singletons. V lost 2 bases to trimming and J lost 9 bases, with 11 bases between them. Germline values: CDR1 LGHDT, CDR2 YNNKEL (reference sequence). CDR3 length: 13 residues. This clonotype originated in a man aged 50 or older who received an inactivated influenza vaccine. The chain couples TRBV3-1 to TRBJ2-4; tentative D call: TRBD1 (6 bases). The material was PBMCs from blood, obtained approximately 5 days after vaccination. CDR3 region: CASSQPDRSIQYF. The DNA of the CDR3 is TGTGCCAGCAGCCAACCGGACAGATCCATTCAGTACTTC. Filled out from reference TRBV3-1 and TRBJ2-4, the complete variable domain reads DTAVSQTPKYLVTQMGNDKSIKCEQNLGHDTMYWYKQDSKKFLKIMFSYNNKELIINETVPNRFSPKSPDKAHLNLHINSLELGDSAVYFCASSQPDRSIQYFGAGTRLSVL.